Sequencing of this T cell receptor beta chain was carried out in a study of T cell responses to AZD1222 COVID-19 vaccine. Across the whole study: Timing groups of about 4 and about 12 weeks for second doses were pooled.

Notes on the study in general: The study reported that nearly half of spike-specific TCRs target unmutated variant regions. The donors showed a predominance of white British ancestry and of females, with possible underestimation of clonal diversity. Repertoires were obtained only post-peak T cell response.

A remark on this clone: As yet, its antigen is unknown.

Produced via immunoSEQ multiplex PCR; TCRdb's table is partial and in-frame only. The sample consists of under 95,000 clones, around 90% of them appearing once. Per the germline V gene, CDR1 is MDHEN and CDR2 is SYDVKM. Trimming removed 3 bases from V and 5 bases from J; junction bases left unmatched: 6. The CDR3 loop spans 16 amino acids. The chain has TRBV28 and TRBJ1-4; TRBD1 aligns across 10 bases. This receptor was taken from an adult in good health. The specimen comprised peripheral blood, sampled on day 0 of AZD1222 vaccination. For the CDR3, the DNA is TGTGCCAGCAGTTTGAACCCGGGACAGGGGAATGAAAAACTGTTTTTT. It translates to CASSLNPGQGNEKLFF.